The present T cell receptor (beta chain) was sequenced within a study of cytomegalovirus exposure and HLA in healthy donors. Study background: According to later analysis, the same platform produced the 120 validation and around 730 first-cohort repertoires.

Sequenced by immunoSEQ multiplex PCR; TCRdb stores in-frame clones only, minus some. The data show 300,000 or so clones, roughly 88% seen once. The CDR3 has 13 residues. The germline CDR1 and CDR2 sequences are SGHDT and YYEEEE. V lost 4 bases to trimming and J lost 8 bases, with 15 bases between them. The donors belonged to the approximately 120-subject validation cohort, separate from the roughly 700-subject first cohort. The receptor was derived from a man aged 30-40 years in good health and CMV-seronegative. Sequenced: PBMCs. V and J are TRBV5-6 and TRBJ1-2, with D possibly matching TRBD1 (5 bases). In DNA form, the CDR3 reads TGTGCCAGCAGCGCTTCAGGGCTTAACGGCTACACCTTC. Encoded protein: CASSASGLNGYTF.